This TCR beta chain stems from a study of T-cell memory formation after mild COVID-19. Background on the study: Across donors, TCR clusters were largely donor specific.

TCRdb called the 5' RACE reads again in MiXCR, with one record for every CDR3 protein. The sample has 400,000 to 500,000 distinct CDR3 sequences; around 17% are singletons. The germline V and J ends were trimmed by 4 bases and 4 bases, with 20 bases remaining between them. Germline V lookup: CDR1 SGHRS, CDR2 YFSETQ. The CDR3 spans 16 residues. This clonotype was detected only a few times. Its antigen is as yet unknown. Points from the study as a whole: Whereas later expanders leaned CD4+, clones contracting day 15 to 85 showed a balanced CD4/CD8 makeup. Among contracting clones, CD4+ were mainly CM/EM and CD8+ enriched in EMRA. Memory cells collected pre-infection included some clones that later responded, suggesting cross-reactive memory joined.

Sample: PBMCs or a T cell subset sorted from them (not recorded which). The chain has TRBV5-1 and TRBJ2-5; the D gene is possibly TRBD1 (6 bases). The sequence was collected from a man between 18 and 29 years old who had mild COVID-19 (a few samples of this study predate the infection). Cell type and time point are not known. CDR3 amino acids: CASSRSTGPGRETQYF. As DNA, the CDR3 is TGCGCCAGCAGCCGATCGACAGGACCCGGGCGAGAGACCCAGTACTTC.